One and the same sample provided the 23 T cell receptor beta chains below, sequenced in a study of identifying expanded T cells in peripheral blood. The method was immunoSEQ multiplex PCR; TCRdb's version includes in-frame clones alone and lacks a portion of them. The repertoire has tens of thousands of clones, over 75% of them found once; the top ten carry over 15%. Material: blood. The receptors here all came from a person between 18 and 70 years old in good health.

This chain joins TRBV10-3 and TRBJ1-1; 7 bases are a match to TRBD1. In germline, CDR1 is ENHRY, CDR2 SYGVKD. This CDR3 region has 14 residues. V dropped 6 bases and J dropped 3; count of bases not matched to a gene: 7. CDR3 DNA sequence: TGTGCCATCAGAGATCTTGACAGGGACACTGAAGCTTTCTTT. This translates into CAIRDLDRDTEAFF.

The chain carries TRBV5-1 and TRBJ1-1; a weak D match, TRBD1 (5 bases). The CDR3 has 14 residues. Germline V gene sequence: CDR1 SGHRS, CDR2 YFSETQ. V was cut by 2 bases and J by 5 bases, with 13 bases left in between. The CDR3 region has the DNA TGCGCCAGCAGCTTAGGCAGGGTCGATACTGAAGCTTTCTTT. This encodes CASSLGRVDTEAFF.

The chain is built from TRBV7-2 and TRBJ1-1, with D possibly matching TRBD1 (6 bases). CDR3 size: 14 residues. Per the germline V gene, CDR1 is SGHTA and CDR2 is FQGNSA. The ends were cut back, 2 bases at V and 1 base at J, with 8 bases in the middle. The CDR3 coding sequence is TGTGCCAGCAGCTTACGACAGGAGAACACTGAAGCTTTCTTT. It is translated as CASSLRQENTEAFF.

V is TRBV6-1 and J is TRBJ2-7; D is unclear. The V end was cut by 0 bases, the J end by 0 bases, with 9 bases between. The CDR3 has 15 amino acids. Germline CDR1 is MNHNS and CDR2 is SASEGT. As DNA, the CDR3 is TGTGCCAGCAGTGAAGCGCTCGGCGGCTCCTACGAGCAGTACTTC. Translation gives CASSEALGGSYEQYF.

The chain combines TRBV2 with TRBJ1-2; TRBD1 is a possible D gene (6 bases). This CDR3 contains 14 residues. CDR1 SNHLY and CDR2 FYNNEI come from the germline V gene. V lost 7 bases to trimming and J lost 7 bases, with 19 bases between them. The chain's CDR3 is CASIPDLDRSGYTF. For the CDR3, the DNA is TGTGCCAGCATTCCCGACTTGGACAGAAGTGGCTACACCTTC.

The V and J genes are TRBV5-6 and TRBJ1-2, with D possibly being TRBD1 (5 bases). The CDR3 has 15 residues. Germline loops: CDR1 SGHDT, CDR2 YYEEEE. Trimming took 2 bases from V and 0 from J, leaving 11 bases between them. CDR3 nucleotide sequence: TGTGCCAGCAGCTTTCAGGGCCGAGCTAACTATGGCTACACCTTC. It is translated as CASSFQGRANYGYTF.

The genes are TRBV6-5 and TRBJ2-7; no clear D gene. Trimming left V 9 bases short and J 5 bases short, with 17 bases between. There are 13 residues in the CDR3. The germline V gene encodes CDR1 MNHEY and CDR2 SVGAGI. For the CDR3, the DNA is TGTGCCAGACAAAACAGTGGTCTGGACGAGCAGTACGTC. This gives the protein CARQNSGLDEQYV.

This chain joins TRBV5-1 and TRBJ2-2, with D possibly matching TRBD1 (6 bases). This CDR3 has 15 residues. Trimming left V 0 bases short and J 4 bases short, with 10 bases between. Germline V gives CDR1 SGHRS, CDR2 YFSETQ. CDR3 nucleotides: TGCGCCAGCAGCTTGGGCTTAGGGGGCACCGGGGAGCTGTTTTTT. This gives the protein CASSLGLGGTGELFF.

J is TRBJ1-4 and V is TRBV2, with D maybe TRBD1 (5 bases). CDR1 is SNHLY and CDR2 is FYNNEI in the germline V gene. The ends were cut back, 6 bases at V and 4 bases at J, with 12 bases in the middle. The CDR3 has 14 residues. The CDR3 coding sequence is TGTGCCAGCAGGATGGGCAGGGTTAATGAAAAACTGTTTTTT. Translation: CASRMGRVNEKLFF.

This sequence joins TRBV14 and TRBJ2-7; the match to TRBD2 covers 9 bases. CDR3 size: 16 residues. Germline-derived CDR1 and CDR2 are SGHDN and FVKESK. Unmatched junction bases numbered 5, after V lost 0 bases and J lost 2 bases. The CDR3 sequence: CASSQDLIAGAYEQYF. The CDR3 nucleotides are TGTGCCAGCAGCCAAGATTTAATAGCGGGGGCCTACGAGCAGTACTTC.

CDR3 DNA: TGTGCCAGCAGTGCCGCTAAACAGGGTACCGGGCAGTACTTC. It specifies CASSAAKQGTGQYF. The chain links TRBV25-1 to TRBJ2-7, with D possibly TRBD1 on 6 matching bases. Germline loops: CDR1 MGHDK, CDR2 SYGVNS. There are 14 residues in the CDR3. Trimming took off 4 bases at V and 9 bases at J, with 19 bases between the two ends.

The CDR3 spells CASSERGRPHGYTF. CDR3 sequence (DNA): TGTGCCAGCAGTGAAAGGGGCCGCCCCCATGGCTACACCTTC. The rearrangement uses TRBV2 and TRBJ1-2; a weak D match, TRBD1 (5 bases). V was pared by 2 bases and J by 6 bases, with 13 bases between. CDR1 is SNHLY and CDR2 is FYNNEI in the germline V gene. This CDR3 contains 14 residues.

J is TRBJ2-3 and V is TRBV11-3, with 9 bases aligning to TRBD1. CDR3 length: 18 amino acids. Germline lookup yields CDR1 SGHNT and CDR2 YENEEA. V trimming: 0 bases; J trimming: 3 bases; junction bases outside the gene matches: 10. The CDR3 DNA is TGTGCCAGCAGCTTAGATCTTCTCTGGGACAGGGAAACAGATACGCAGTATTTT. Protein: CASSLDLLWDRETDTQYF.

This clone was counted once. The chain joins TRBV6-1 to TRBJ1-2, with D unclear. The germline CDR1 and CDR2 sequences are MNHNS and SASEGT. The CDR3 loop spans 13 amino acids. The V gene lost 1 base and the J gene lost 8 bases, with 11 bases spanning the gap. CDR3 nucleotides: TGTGCCAGCAGTGAAGGCAGGACCCGGGGCTACACCTTC. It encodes CASSEGRTRGYTF.

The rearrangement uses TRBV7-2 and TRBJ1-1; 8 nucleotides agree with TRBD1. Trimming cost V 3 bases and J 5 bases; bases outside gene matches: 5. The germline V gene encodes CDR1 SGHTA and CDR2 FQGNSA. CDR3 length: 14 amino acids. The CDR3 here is CASSFDRGGTEAFF. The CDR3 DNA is TGTGCCAGCAGCTTCGACAGGGGTGGAACTGAAGCTTTCTTT.

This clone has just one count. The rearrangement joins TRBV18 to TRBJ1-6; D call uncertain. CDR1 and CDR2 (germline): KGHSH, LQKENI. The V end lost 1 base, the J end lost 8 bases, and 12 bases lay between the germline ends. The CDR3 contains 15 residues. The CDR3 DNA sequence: TGTGCCAGCTCACCACTCGTGACAAATGATTCACCCCTCCACTTT. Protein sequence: CASSPLVTNDSPLHF. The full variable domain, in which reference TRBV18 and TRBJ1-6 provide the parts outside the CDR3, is NAGVMQNPRHLVRRRGQEARLRCSPMKGHSHVYWYRQLPEEGLKFMVYLQKENIIDESGMPKERFSAEFPKEGPSILRIQQVVRGDSAAYFCASSPLVTNDSPLHFGNGTRLTVT.

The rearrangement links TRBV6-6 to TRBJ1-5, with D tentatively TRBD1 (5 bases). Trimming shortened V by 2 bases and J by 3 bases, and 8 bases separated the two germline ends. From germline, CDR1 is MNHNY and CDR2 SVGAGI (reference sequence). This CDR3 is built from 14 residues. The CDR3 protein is CASSYRGDNQPQHF. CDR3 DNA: TGTGCCAGCAGTTACCGGGGGGACAATCAGCCCCAGCATTTT.

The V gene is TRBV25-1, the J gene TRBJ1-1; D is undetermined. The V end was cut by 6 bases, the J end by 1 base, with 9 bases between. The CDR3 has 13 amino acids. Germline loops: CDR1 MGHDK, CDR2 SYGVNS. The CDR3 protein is CASRSYRNTEAFF. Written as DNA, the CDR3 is TGTGCCAGCAGGTCATACAGGAACACTGAAGCTTTCTTT.

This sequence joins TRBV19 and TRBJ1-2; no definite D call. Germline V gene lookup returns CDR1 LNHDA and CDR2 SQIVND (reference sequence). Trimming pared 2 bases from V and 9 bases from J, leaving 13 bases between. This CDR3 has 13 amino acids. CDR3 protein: CASSIMEASSYTF. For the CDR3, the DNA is TGTGCCAGTAGTATAATGGAGGCCTCAAGCTACACCTTC.

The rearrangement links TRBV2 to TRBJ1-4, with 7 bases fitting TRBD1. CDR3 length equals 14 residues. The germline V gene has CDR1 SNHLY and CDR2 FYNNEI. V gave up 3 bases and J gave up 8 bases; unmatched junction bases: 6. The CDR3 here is CASSDWQGGEKLFF. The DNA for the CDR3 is TGTGCCAGCAGTGACTGGCAGGGGGGGGAAAAACTGTTTTTT.

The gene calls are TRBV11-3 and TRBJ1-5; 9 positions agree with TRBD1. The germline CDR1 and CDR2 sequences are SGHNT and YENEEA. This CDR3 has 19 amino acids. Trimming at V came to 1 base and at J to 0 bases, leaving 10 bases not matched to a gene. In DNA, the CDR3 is TGTGCCAGCAGCTTAGGTACACAGGGGGCCGAATATAGCAATCAGCCCCAGCATTTT. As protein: CASSLGTQGAEYSNQPQHF.

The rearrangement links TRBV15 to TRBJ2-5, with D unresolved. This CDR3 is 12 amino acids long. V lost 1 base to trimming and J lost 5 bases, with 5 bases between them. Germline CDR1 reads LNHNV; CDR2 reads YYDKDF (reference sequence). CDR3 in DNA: TGTGCCACCAGCAGAGGACCGGAGACCCAGTACTTC. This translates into CATSRGPETQYF.

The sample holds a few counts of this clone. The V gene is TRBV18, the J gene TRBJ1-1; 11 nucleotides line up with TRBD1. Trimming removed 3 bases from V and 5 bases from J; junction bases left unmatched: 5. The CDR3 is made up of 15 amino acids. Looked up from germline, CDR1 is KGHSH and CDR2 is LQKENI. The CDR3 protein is CASSPLGQGDTEAFF. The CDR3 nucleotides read TGTGCCAGCTCACCCCTGGGACAGGGGGATACTGAAGCTTTCTTT.